This is a list of T cell receptor beta chains from one sample in a study of cytomegalovirus exposure and HLA in healthy donors. Sequenced by immunoSEQ multiplex PCR; TCRdb stores in-frame clones only, minus some. The sample gives 87,000 or so clones, 60% to 75% of which show up once; approximately 3% is in the top ten. The specimen sequenced was PBMCs. These receptors all come from a man aged 55 to 69 in good health and CMV-seronegative. CDR3s include the opening cysteine and the closing phenylalanine or tryptophan. D genes are given only for firm matches. Expanded clones are given a class, and other clones once, few, many or no size at all.

J gene	clone size	V gene	D gene	CDR3 DNA	CDR3 protein
TRBJ2-7	.	TRBV25-1	.	TGTGCCAGCAGTGAATACAACGAGCAGTACTTC	CASSEYNEQYF
TRBJ2-2	.	TRBV4-1	TRBD2	TGCGCCAGCAGCCAAGAAGGTGCACTAGCGGGATTGTCCGGGGAGCTGTTTTTT	CASSQEGALAGLSGELFF
TRBJ1-1	.	TRBV7-9	.	TGTGCCAGCAGCTCGGAGGCTGGGAGAATGACTTTCTTT	CASSSEAGRMTFF
TRBJ1-3	.	TRBV28	.	TGTGCCAGCAGTGCGAAACAGGTCCGCTCTGGAAACACCATATATTTT	CASSAKQVRSGNTIYF
TRBJ1-1	.	TRBV2	.	TGTGCCAGCAGTGTAAGAGGGAGGGCTGGTGCTTTCTTT	CASSVRGRAGAFF
TRBJ2-1	.	TRBV5-6	.	TGTGCCAGCAGCCCCTCGAGGGGGACCTCCTACAATGAGCAGTTCTTC	CASSPSRGTSYNEQFF
TRBJ1-3	.	TRBV6-5	.	TGTGCCAGCAGTTACTTTGGCGGGAGCTCTGGAAACACCATATATTTT	CASSYFGGSSGNTIYF
TRBJ1-2	.	TRBV19	.	TGTGCCAGTACCCAGGGTTATGGCTACACCTTC	CASTQGYGYTF
TRBJ1-2	.	TRBV6-1	.	TGTGCCAGCAGAGGGACACCCCCTGGGGGCTACACCTTC	CASRGTPPGGYTF
TRBJ1-2	.	TRBV6-1	TRBD1	TGTGCCAGCAGTGAGGGGACAGGGGGCGACGGCTACACCTTC	CASSEGTGGDGYTF
TRBJ1-2	few	TRBV27	.	TGTGCCAGCAGACGAGCGGTAGCAGGGGCTAACTATGGCTACACCTTC	CASRRAVAGANYGYTF
TRBJ2-7	few	TRBV5-6	.	TGTGCCAGCAGCCCTCCGAGACTGAGCTACGAGCAGTACTTC	CASSPPRLSYEQYF
TRBJ2-1	.	TRBV9	TRBD1	TGTGCCAGCAGCCCCGGGACAGCGTTCTACAATGAGCAGTTCTTC	CASSPGTAFYNEQFF
TRBJ2-5	.	TRBV5-1	TRBD1	TGCGCCAGCAGTGGGACAGCGAAAGAGACCCAGTACTTC	CASSGTAKETQYF
TRBJ2-7	.	TRBV9	TRBD1	TGTGCCAGCAGCGTCGGACAGGGGGCCAGGGCCTACGAGCAGTACTTC	CASSVGQGARAYEQYF
TRBJ1-2	few	TRBV2	TRBD1	TGTGCCAGCAGTGGGACAGGGTGGATGGATGGCTACACCTTC	CASSGTGWMDGYTF
TRBJ1-2	.	TRBV10-3	.	TGTGCCACATTGACAGATGACTATGGCTACACCTTC	CATLTDDYGYTF
TRBJ1-6	.	TRBV6-1	.	TGTGCCAGCAAATATAGTAGCCCGGGTTCACCCCTCCACTTT	CASKYSSPGSPLHF
TRBJ2-1	.	TRBV11-3	.	TGTGCCAGCAGCGTTCGACAGGGAGGCAAGTTCTTC	CASSVRQGGKFF
TRBJ2-7	few	TRBV7-6	.	TGTGCCAGCAGCTCGGGACACCTCGTCTCCTACGAGCAGTACTTC	CASSSGHLVSYEQYF
TRBJ2-1	once	TRBV9	.	TGTGCCAGCAGCGTAGAGCTGAGCTCCTACAATGAGCAGTTCTTC	CASSVELSSYNEQFF
TRBJ1-6	.	TRBV7-9	.	TGTGCCAGCAGCTTGGAGGGGACACCCCTCCACTTT	CASSLEGTPLHF
TRBJ2-3	few	TRBV27	.	TGTGCCAGCAGTTTTAAAGCGGGTCGGCTCACAGATACGCAGTATTTT	CASSFKAGRLTDTQYF
TRBJ2-7	.	TRBV28	TRBD1	TGTGCCAGCACCTTGACAGGGGCCTCCTACGAGCAGTACTTC	CASTLTGASYEQYF
TRBJ1-5	.	TRBV30	.	TGTGCCTGGAGTGACGCCGGGACAAATAGCAATCAGCCCCAGCATTTT	CAWSDAGTNSNQPQHF
TRBJ1-5	.	TRBV27	.	TGTGCCAGCAGCCCGGGGGTAGAGCCCCAGCATTTT	CASSPGVEPQHF
TRBJ1-1	.	TRBV7-3	.	TGTGCCAGCAGCTTTTCGCGGACTGAAGCTTTCTTT	CASSFSRTEAFF
TRBJ2-5	few	TRBV2	.	TGTGCCAGTGCGGGACAGAGGAAAGAGACCCAGTACTTC	CASAGQRKETQYF
TRBJ2-7	.	TRBV28	.	TGTGCCAGCAGTGCCGGGACTGGCCCCTACGAGCAGTACTTC	CASSAGTGPYEQYF
TRBJ2-7	.	TRBV6-5	.	TGTGCCAGCAGTTATCAGCGGTTAAGCTCCTACGAGCAGTACTTC	CASSYQRLSSYEQYF
TRBJ2-2	.	TRBV19	TRBD1	TGTGCCAGTAGCCCGGGACAGGGAAGGGCCGGGGAGCTGTTTTTT	CASSPGQGRAGELFF
TRBJ2-1	.	TRBV9	TRBD2	TGTGCCAGCAGCGTAGGACCACCGGGACTAGCGGGAGAAGGTGAGCAGTTCTTC	CASSVGPPGLAGEGEQFF
TRBJ1-5	.	TRBV11-2	.	TGTGCCAGCAGCTTAGCACAGGGACGGAATCAGCCCCAGCATTTT	CASSLAQGRNQPQHF
TRBJ2-1	.	TRBV2	TRBD2	TGTGCCAGCAATCCTAGCGGGGGGGCTAATGAGCAGTTCTTC	CASNPSGGANEQFF
TRBJ2-2	.	TRBV15	TRBD2	TGTGCCACCGGGGGGAGCGGGACGGTACCCGGGGAGCTGTTTTTT	CATGGSGTVPGELFF
TRBJ1-3	.	TRBV6-1	.	TGTGCCAGCAGTGAAGCCTGGCTTTCTGGAAACACCATATATTTT	CASSEAWLSGNTIYF
TRBJ2-2	many	TRBV28	.	TGTGCCAGCAGTCAGGACACCGGGGAGCTGTTTTTT	CASSQDTGELFF
TRBJ1-2	.	TRBV15	TRBD1	TGTGCCACCAGCAGAGAACAGGGGTATGGCTACACCTTC	CATSREQGYGYTF
TRBJ2-1	.	TRBV11-1	.	TGTGCCAGCAGCACTAATCGTGGGAGAGGCAGTGAGCAGTTCTTC	CASSTNRGRGSEQFF
TRBJ2-5	.	TRBV5-1	.	TGCGCCAGCAGCTTGCAAAAACAAGAGACCCAGTACTTC	CASSLQKQETQYF
TRBJ1-5	.	TRBV5-1	.	TGCGCCAGCAGCTTGGAGGGCCATAGCGGTCAGCCCCAGCATTTT	CASSLEGHSGQPQHF
TRBJ1-3	few	TRBV6-1	.	TGTGCCAGCAGTGAACAGCAGGGGCACGGAAACACCATATATTTT	CASSEQQGHGNTIYF
TRBJ2-7	.	TRBV2	.	TGTGCCAGCAGGAGGGACACCTACGAGCAGTACTTC	CASRRDTYEQYF
TRBJ2-1	.	TRBV11-3	.	TGTGCCAGCAGCCGACTCTCCTGGGATGAGCAGTTCTTC	CASSRLSWDEQFF
TRBJ1-2	.	TRBV7-2	.	TGTGCCAGCAGCTTAGTGGGGGGGATAACTGGCTACACCTTC	CASSLVGGITGYTF